These 28 T cell receptor beta chains were sequenced from one sample in a study of cytomegalovirus exposure and HLA in healthy donors. The PCR was carried out with 60 Vbeta primers and 13 Jbeta primers. Method: immunoSEQ multiplex PCR; TCRdb's copy keeps in-frame clones and lacks some. The sample lists 150,000 to 200,000 clones, 84% occurring once. Sequenced material: PBMCs. The source is a young man in good health and CMV-seronegative.

The J gene is TRBJ2-5, the V gene TRBV7-9; possible D gene TRBD2, 6 bases. The ends were cut back, 5 bases at V and 1 base at J, with 14 bases in the middle. This CDR3 is built from 15 residues. Germline V gene lookup returns CDR1 SEHNR and CDR2 FQNEAQ (reference sequence). CDR3 sequence: CASSPREGIQETQYF. Here the CDR3 DNA reads TGTGCCAGCAGCCCGCGGGAAGGCATCCAAGAGACCCAGTACTTC.

This clone was picked up a small number of times. CDR3 sequence reads: CASSKATANYGYTF. CDR3 sequence (DNA): TGTGCCAGCAGTAAAGCGACAGCTAACTATGGCTACACCTTC. The chain links TRBV6-5 to TRBJ1-2, with D possibly TRBD1 on 5 matching bases. V was trimmed by 5 bases and J by 0 bases, leaving 10 bases between them. Looked up from germline, CDR1 is MNHEY and CDR2 is SVGAGI. The CDR3 totals 14 residues.

The J gene is TRBJ1-2, the V gene TRBV29-1; TRBD1 aligns across 7 bases. Germline values: CDR1 SQVTM, CDR2 ANQGSEA. The J segment lost 7 bases and the V segment lost 4 bases, leaving 9 bases of the junction unmatched. The CDR3 is made up of 13 amino acids. CDR3 sequence reads: CSVGEGGASGYTF. CDR3 nucleotides: TGCAGCGTTGGTGAAGGGGGCGCTTCTGGCTACACCTTC. The full variable domain, in which reference TRBV29-1 and TRBJ1-2 provide the parts outside the CDR3, is SAVISQKPSRDICQRGTSLTIQCQVDSQVTMMFWYRQQPGQSLTLIATANQGSEATYESGFVIDKFPISRPNLTFSTLTVSNMSPEDSSIYLCSVGEGGASGYTFGSGTRLTVV.

The gene calls are TRBV10-3 and TRBJ2-7; possible D gene TRBD2, 5 bases. CDR3 length: 15 residues. Germline V gene lookup returns CDR1 ENHRY and CDR2 SYGVKD. V lost 2 bases to trimming and J lost 1 base, with 12 bases between them. CDR3 sequence: CAISEAPGKSYEQYF. The CDR3 DNA is TGTGCCATCAGTGAGGCTCCGGGGAAATCCTACGAGCAGTACTTC.

The chain joins TRBV29-1 to TRBJ2-1, with TRBD2 matching 9 bases. The CDR3 runs to 13 residues. Germline V gives CDR1 SQVTM, CDR2 ANQGSEA. V lost 7 bases and J lost 6; bases outside the gene matches: 7. Here the CDR3 DNA reads TGCAGCGGCCGCTATAGCGGGAGCAATGAGCAGTTCTTC. This translates into CSGRYSGSNEQFF.

V is TRBV12-1 and J is TRBJ2-1; TRBD2, the table's D call, was not compared with the DNA. TRBV12-1 is flagged as a pseudogene. This CDR3 region has 11 residues. CDR3 DNA sequence: TGTGCCAGCAGCTTCGGCAATGAGCAGTTCTTC. Translating it yields CASSFGNEQFF.

J is TRBJ2-2 and V is TRBV7-3; 7 bases are a match to TRBD1. The CDR3 spans 16 residues. Germline CDR1 is SGHTA and CDR2 is FQGTGA. With V trimmed by 2 bases and J by 4 bases, 7 bases remained unmatched. In nucleotides, the CDR3 is TGTGCCAGCAGCTTAGGGGACAGCGTGGGCACCGGGGAGCTGTTTTTT. Its translation: CASSLGDSVGTGELFF.

The chain uses TRBV27 and TRBJ1-5; 7 bases agree with TRBD1. The germline V gene has CDR1 MNHEY and CDR2 SMNVEV (reference sequence). The CDR3 covers 14 residues. V shed 6 bases and J 6 bases; nucleotides not matched to a gene: 8. CDR3 residues: CASSGTATIQPQHF. The CDR3 DNA sequence: TGTGCCAGCAGCGGGACAGCTACCATTCAGCCCCAGCATTTT.

The chain has TRBV2 and TRBJ2-3; 7 positions agree with TRBD2. The J segment lost 6 bases and the V segment lost 3 bases, leaving 6 bases of the junction unmatched. Germline CDR1 SNHLY, CDR2 FYNNEI. The CDR3 spans 14 residues. The CDR3 bases are TGTGCCAGCAGTGATCAGGGTAGCGGGGATACGCAGTATTTT. It is translated as CASSDQGSGDTQYF.

This chain uses TRBV6-5 with TRBJ2-7; TRBD1 might be the D (6 bases). Germline V gene sequence: CDR1 MNHEY, CDR2 SVGAGI. The CDR3 has 14 residues. With 5 bases removed from V and 4 bases from J, the gap between germline ends came to 15 bases. Written as DNA, the CDR3 is TGTGCCAGCAGTGTCGGGACACAGTGGTACGAGCAGTACTTC. Amino acid sequence: CASSVGTQWYEQYF.

The chain uses TRBV5-6 and TRBJ2-5; a weak D match, TRBD2 (6 bases). The germline V gene encodes CDR1 SGHDT and CDR2 YYEEEE. The CDR3 length is 15 residues. V was trimmed by 4 bases and J by 4 bases, leaving 17 bases between them. CDR3 DNA: TGTGCCAGCAGCCGTCTGCGGGGAGGAGGAGAGACCCAGTACTTC. It codes for CASSRLRGGGETQYF.

The chain links TRBV4-1 to TRBJ1-2; D remains ambiguous. Germline lookup yields CDR1 MGHRA and CDR2 YSYEKL. The CDR3 has 14 residues. The ends were cut back, 1 base at V and 5 bases at J, with 11 bases in the middle. CDR3 coding DNA: TGCGCCAGCAGCCAAGGTCGGTTCGGTTATGGCTACACCTTC. It translates to CASSQGRFGYGYTF.

The V and J genes are TRBV28 and TRBJ1-2; D is uncertain. V dropped 10 bases and J dropped 3 bases, with 12 bases sitting between them. Germline V lookup: CDR1 MDHEN, CDR2 SYDVKM. The CDR3 runs to 12 residues. The CDR3 region is CATTLGDYGYTF. As DNA, the CDR3 is TGTGCCACAACTTTGGGAGACTATGGCTACACCTTC.

This sequence joins TRBV5-6 and TRBJ1-2; 8 positions agree with TRBD1. Germline V gene lookup returns CDR1 SGHDT and CDR2 YYEEEE. The ends lost 0 bases at V and 4 bases at J; junction bases unmatched: 11. The CDR3 has 17 residues. The CDR3 loop is CASSLGPGGAGGYGYTF. The CDR3 DNA sequence: TGTGCCAGCAGCTTGGGGCCAGGGGGCGCGGGTGGCTATGGCTACACCTTC.

The chain joins TRBV4-1 to TRBJ1-1; TRBD1 might be the D (6 bases). CDR1 and CDR2 from the germline V gene are MGHRA and YSYEKL. V was clipped by 2 bases and J by 2 bases, with 12 bases between them. The CDR3 runs to 15 residues. CDR3 nucleotides: TGCGCCAGCAGCCAATACGGACAGCCTAACACTGAAGCTTTCTTT. It specifies CASSQYGQPNTEAFF.

V usage is TRBV19 and J usage is TRBJ1-5, with TRBD1 as a possible D gene (6 bases). V lost 7 bases to trimming and J lost 8 bases, with 18 bases between them. Germline V gene lookup returns CDR1 LNHDA and CDR2 SQIVND (reference sequence). The CDR3 is 14 residues long. The CDR3 DNA reads TGTGCCAGTACCCCCGGGGGGGCCACGGAGCCCCAGCATTTT. It yields the protein CASTPGGATEPQHF.

The genes are TRBV19 and TRBJ1-5; D ambiguous. The germline V gene encodes CDR1 LNHDA and CDR2 SQIVND (reference sequence). CDR3 size: 16 residues. V was trimmed by 3 bases and J by 2 bases, leaving 14 bases between them. CDR3 protein: CASSIQAPWGNQPQHF. The CDR3 DNA sequence: TGTGCCAGTAGTATCCAGGCACCTTGGGGCAATCAGCCCCAGCATTTT.

This chain uses TRBV9 with TRBJ2-3; 10 positions match TRBD1. Germline loops: CDR1 SGDLS, CDR2 YYNGEE. This CDR3 has 16 amino acids. V was pared by 4 bases and J by 2 bases, with 7 bases of the junction left unmatched. The CDR3 sequence is CASSPRDRGYTDTQYF. CDR3 nucleotide sequence: TGTGCCAGCAGCCCTAGGGACAGGGGCTACACAGATACGCAGTATTTT.

The chain has TRBV11-1 and TRBJ2-7; 7 positions match TRBD1. The CDR3 is 16 residues long. The J segment lost 1 base and the V segment lost 1 base, leaving 7 bases of the junction unmatched. Germline CDR1 is SGHAT and CDR2 is FQDESV (reference sequence). CDR3 protein: CASSLGLRGISYEQYF. The CDR3 coding sequence is TGTGCCAGCAGCTTAGGGCTCAGGGGGATATCCTACGAGCAGTACTTC.

The V call is TRBV7-2, the J call TRBJ2-7; perhaps TRBD2 as D (5 bases). V was trimmed by 5 bases and J by 3 bases, leaving 14 bases between them. CDR1 and CDR2 from the germline V gene are SGHTA and FQGNSA. The CDR3 covers 14 residues. The CDR3 protein is CASSPQAGLYEQYF. The DNA of the CDR3 is TGTGCCAGCAGCCCCCAGGCGGGCCTCTACGAGCAGTACTTC.

This clone occurred once. The chain combines TRBV9 with TRBJ1-3; D gene ambiguous. V lost 4 bases and J 4 bases, leaving 21 bases between the germline ends. CDR3 length: 17 amino acids. Germline loops: CDR1 SGDLS, CDR2 YYNGEE. CDR3 protein: CASSLEGDTHGGNTIYF. The CDR3 bases are TGTGCCAGCAGCCTTGAGGGAGATACCCACGGGGGAAACACCATATATTTT.

The V gene is TRBV27, the J gene TRBJ2-1, with D unclear. This CDR3 is 13 amino acids long. Trimming removed 5 bases at V and 3 bases at J, with 8 bases between. The germline V gene encodes CDR1 MNHEY and CDR2 SMNVEV (reference sequence). CDR3 sequence (DNA): TGTGCCAGCAGTCGGCAGGTCTACAATGAGCAGTTCTTC. Translated: CASSRQVYNEQFF.

The gene calls are TRBV5-4 and TRBJ2-1; TRBD1 matches at 8 bases. After removal of 0 bases from V and 7 bases from J, the junction contained 6 bases not matched to a gene. Germline assignment: CDR1 SGHNT and CDR2 YYREEE (reference sequence). This CDR3 is 15 amino acids long. The CDR3 DNA is TGTGCCAGCAGCTTGGCCAGGGGGCATGGAAATGAGCAGTTCTTC. Translated: CASSLARGHGNEQFF.

This chain joins TRBV19 and TRBJ2-7, with 8 nucleotides matching TRBD1. J was trimmed by 2 bases and V by 6 bases; bases with no gene match: 3. This CDR3 region has 13 residues. Germline assignment: CDR1 LNHDA and CDR2 SQIVND (reference sequence). CDR3 region: CASRRTGTYEQYF. The CDR3 DNA reads TGTGCCAGTAGAAGGACAGGGACCTACGAGCAGTACTTC.

V and J are TRBV4-1 and TRBJ1-2; a possible D gene is TRBD1 (5 bases). Germline V gene sequence: CDR1 MGHRA, CDR2 YSYEKL. This CDR3 region has 15 residues. V lost 4 bases and J lost 4, with 16 bases in between. In nucleotides, the CDR3 is TGCGCCAGCAGCCTAGGGACTGGGCAAGGCTATGGCTACACCTTC. It encodes CASSLGTGQGYGYTF.

V is TRBV10-3 and J is TRBJ1-2, with 7 nucleotides matching TRBD1. The CDR3 sequence is 13 residues long. CDR1 is ENHRY and CDR2 is SYGVKD in the germline V gene. V dropped 4 bases and J dropped 4; count of bases not matched to a gene: 3. CDR3 nucleotides: TGTGCCATCAGTGGGGGGACAGCCTATGGCTACACCTTC. The encoded protein is CAISGGTAYGYTF.

The sample holds one count of this clone. The chain combines TRBV4-1 with TRBJ1-2; 7 bases fit TRBD1. Germline V CDR1 and CDR2: MGHRA, YSYEKL. The V and J ends lost 2 bases and 8 bases, in that order; junction bases with no gene match: 5. The CDR3 totals 13 residues. This chain's CDR3 is CASSQTRTGGYTF. CDR3 DNA: TGCGCCAGCAGCCAAACCAGGACAGGCGGCTACACCTTC.

V is TRBV2 and J is TRBJ2-3; a possible D gene is TRBD2 (6 bases). Looked up from germline, CDR1 is SNHLY and CDR2 is FYNNEI. This CDR3 comprises 16 residues. V lost 1 base and J 1 base, leaving 12 bases between the germline ends. CDR3 amino acids: CASSEGRAARTDTQYF. The CDR3 coding sequence is TGTGCCAGCAGTGAAGGGAGGGCCGCTCGCACAGATACGCAGTATTTT.